This T cell receptor (beta chain) was captured in a study of T cell repertoires in cytomegalovirus infection. TCRdb redid the calling of the reads with MiXCR, one entry per CDR3 protein. The table records roughly 920,000 distinct CDR3 sequences, approximately 33% of them present only once. This clonotype was seen at least ten times. The antigen is not known. The CDR3 is 15 amino acids. The germline CDR1 and CDR2 sequences are SGHVS and FQNEAQ. Between the trimmed V and J ends, which lost 3 bases and 7 bases, there was a span of 16 bases. General observations from the study: The study identified carriers of CMV plus the relevant HLA from cumulative public TCR beta family frequency.

The origin of this receptor is a human donor in good health (CMV status not recorded). Some clones in this sample may be carry-over from other donors' samples. The specimen comprised cultured CD8+ T cells from PBMCs, sampled from culture after CMV antigen stimulation. The chain uses TRBV7-8 and TRBJ2-1, with TRBD1 as a possible D gene (6 bases). CDR3 loop: CASSLVPGVANEQFF. As DNA, the CDR3 is TGTGCCAGCAGCTTGGTCCCAGGGGTTGCAAATGAGCAGTTCTTC.